This T cell receptor (beta chain) was obtained from a study of blood T cell repertoires in COVID-19. Background on the study: Samples taken during acute and convalescent COVID-19 were collected in the United States, Italy and Spain. The cDNA or gDNA used as material had been derived from T cells, B-cell-depleted T cells, or PBMCs.

Authors' methods: Cell counts per sample came from amplifying reference gene primers. Data came from immunoSEQ multiplex PCR; TCRdb stores just in-frame clones and leaves some out. D and trimming come from the DNA, and the V and J calls and clone size come from that table. This sample has 100,000 or so clones, with approximately 90% found just once. Looked up from germline, CDR1 is MDHEN and CDR2 is SYDVKM. CDR3 size: 11 residues. With 10 bases clipped from V and 7 bases from J, the junction kept 6 bases outside the gene matches. This chain joins TRBV28 and TRBJ1-2; 7 positions agree with TRBD1. This clonotype originated in a human donor with active COVID-19. The donor label of this sample is uncertain. Sample: peripheral blood. The CDR3 protein is CANQGDGGYTF. In DNA, the CDR3 is TGTGCCAACCAGGGGGACGGTGGCTACACCTTC.